These 14 T cell receptor beta chains were all obtained from the same sample, sequenced in a study of T cell responses to AZD1222 COVID-19 vaccine. Generated by immunoSEQ multiplex PCR, the TCRdb table keeps only in-frame clones and is missing some. Among about 170,000 clones, more than 80% were seen once, and the ten largest hold around 4%. This sample comprised peripheral blood, obtained on day 0 of AZD1222 vaccination. These receptors were taken from an adult in good health.

The V gene is TRBV5-1, the J gene TRBJ1-2; D is ambiguous. Between the trimmed V and J ends, which lost 0 bases and 0 bases, there was a span of 9 bases. The CDR3 totals 15 residues. From germline, CDR1 is SGHRS and CDR2 YFSETQ. CDR3 residues: CASSLDGWSNYGYTF. CDR3 DNA: TGCGCCAGCAGCTTGGACGGGTGGTCTAACTATGGCTACACCTTC.

The chain is built from TRBV7-2 and TRBJ1-1; D call uncertain. The CDR3 sequence is 13 residues long. Trimming left V 5 bases short and J 3 bases short, with 10 bases between. The germline CDR1 and CDR2 sequences are SGHTA and FQGNSA. The CDR3 nucleotides read TGTGCCAGCAGCCCCCAAAGAGACACTGAAGCTTTCTTT. It is translated as CASSPQRDTEAFF.

The chain carries TRBV29-1 and TRBJ1-3; the D is unclear. CDR1 is SQVTM, CDR2 ANQGSEA, per germline. The CDR3 has 12 residues. The V and J ends lost 4 bases and 0 bases respectively, with 4 bases between them. The CDR3 DNA sequence: TGCAGCGTTGCCTACTCTGGAAACACCATATATTTT. This gives the protein CSVAYSGNTIYF.

J is TRBJ1-4 and V is TRBV5-1; D possibly corresponds to TRBD1 (6 bases). The V end was cut by 6 bases, the J end by 8 bases, with 17 bases between. The CDR3 runs to 14 residues. CDR1 is SGHRS and CDR2 is YFSETQ in the germline V gene. The chain's CDR3 is CASTRGAGDEKLFF. CDR3 bases: TGCGCCAGCACCCGGGGGGCAGGGGACGAAAAACTGTTTTTT.

This chain uses TRBV30 with TRBJ2-1, with 14 bases fitting TRBD2. Losses at the gene ends were 5 bases for V and 8 bases for J; bases not matched to a gene: 5. Per the germline V gene, CDR1 is GTSNPN and CDR2 is SVGIG (reference sequence). CDR3 length: 14 amino acids. The CDR3 loop reads CAWSGLAGVDEQFF. As DNA, the CDR3 is TGTGCCTGGTCGGGACTAGCGGGAGTGGATGAGCAGTTCTTC.

The chain is built from TRBV28 and TRBJ2-7; D gene ambiguous. V was pared by 2 bases and J by 7 bases, with 9 bases between. Germline CDR1 and CDR2: MDHEN and SYDVKM. There are 12 residues in the CDR3. The CDR3: CASSLAGREQYF. The CDR3 DNA follows: TGTGCCAGCAGTTTAGCAGGTCGGGAGCAGTACTTC. The entire variable domain, with the rest obtained from reference TRBV28 and TRBJ2-7, is as follows: DVKVTQSSRYLVKRTGEKVFLECVQDMDHENMFWYRQDPGLGLRLIYFSYDVKMKEKGDIPEGYSVSREKKERFSLILESASTNQTSMYLCASSLAGREQYFGPGTRLTVT.

The V gene is TRBV13, the J gene TRBJ1-1, with unresolved D. V was shortened by 2 bases and J by 1 base, with 17 bases between the two germline ends. Germline V CDR1 and CDR2: PRHDT, FYEKMQ (reference sequence). The CDR3 is 17 residues long. Here the CDR3 reads CASSLKIGLVPNTEAFF. The CDR3 DNA is TGTGCCAGCAGCTTAAAAATCGGTTTGGTACCGAACACTGAAGCTTTCTTT.

The V gene is TRBV6-6, the J gene TRBJ2-7; maybe TRBD2 (6 bases). In germline, CDR1 is MNHNY, CDR2 SVGAGI (reference sequence). The V gene lost 6 bases and the J gene lost 3 bases, with 12 bases spanning the gap. The CDR3 is made up of 13 amino acids. The CDR3 nucleotides read TGTGCCAGCAGAGGAGGGCTGAGCTACGAGCAGTACTTC. It codes for CASRGGLSYEQYF.

The rearrangement links TRBV5-1 to TRBJ1-1; D uncertain. Germline-derived CDR1 and CDR2 are SGHRS and YFSETQ. The CDR3 loop spans 15 amino acids. Trimming removed 4 bases at V and 5 bases at J, with 18 bases between. As DNA, the CDR3 is TGCGCCAGCAGCCCCGGAGGACCCCCACAGACTGAAGCTTTCTTT. Its protein product is CASSPGGPPQTEAFF.

The chain joins TRBV5-1 to TRBJ1-2, with no clear D. CDR1 is SGHRS, CDR2 YFSETQ, per germline. Trimming stripped 5 bases from V and 2 bases from J, with 7 bases between. The CDR3 is 12 amino acids. For the CDR3, the DNA is TGCGCCAGCAGGGTTGGGAACTATGGCTACACCTTC. Protein: CASRVGNYGYTF.

The genes are TRBV5-1 and TRBJ2-1, with D unresolved. Germline CDR1 and CDR2: SGHRS and YFSETQ. V was trimmed by 2 bases and J by 0 bases, leaving 12 bases between them. This CDR3 has 16 amino acids. Here the CDR3 DNA reads TGCGCCAGCAGCTTAGTGACTGTACCCTCCTACAATGAGCAGTTCTTC. Its protein product is CASSLVTVPSYNEQFF.

This clone appeared a single time. The chain combines TRBV5-5 with TRBJ1-3, with D hard to call. Germline CDR1 SGHKS, CDR2 YYEKEE (reference sequence). The CDR3 contains 15 residues. V was trimmed by 4 bases and J by 0 bases, leaving 11 bases between them. The CDR3 loop is CASSAAGISGNTIYF. In DNA, the CDR3 is TGTGCCAGCAGCGCCGCCGGTATCTCTGGAAACACCATATATTTT.

The rearrangement joins TRBV4-2 to TRBJ1-2, with D possibly TRBD1 on 5 matching bases. Trimming cost V 0 bases and J 0 bases, with 11 bases left between them. Per germline, CDR1 LGHNA and CDR2 YNFKEQ. CDR3 size: 16 residues. The CDR3 protein is CASSQDGSGTNYGYTF. The CDR3 DNA reads TGTGCCAGCAGCCAAGATGGATCAGGGACTAACTATGGCTACACCTTC.

V and J are TRBV5-1 and TRBJ1-1, with D possibly matching TRBD1 (6 bases). V was cut by 4 bases and J by 6 bases, with 16 bases left in between. The CDR3 is 14 amino acids. Germline CDR1 is SGHRS and CDR2 is YFSETQ. As DNA, the CDR3 is TGCGCCAGCAGCCCCGACAGGAGGAGCCCTGAAGCTTTCTTT. This translates into CASSPDRRSPEAFF.